This TCR beta chain was recovered during a study of blood T cell repertoires in COVID-19. About the study: Acute and convalescent COVID-19 samples came from the United States, Italy and Spain.

CDR1 is SNHLY, CDR2 FYNNEI, per germline. V was shortened by 4 bases and J by 7 bases, with 20 bases between the two germline ends. The length of the CDR3 is 16 residues. Using immunoSEQ multiplex PCR, the repertoire was profiled, and TCRdb retains in-frame clones only, with some absent. The sample consists of roughly 140,000 clones, 70% to 85% of them appearing once. What was sequenced was PBMCs or T cells enriched from blood (not recorded which). V usage is TRBV2 and J usage is TRBJ1-5, with D perhaps matching TRBD1 (5 bases). This TCR came from a woman aged 18 to 35 who had been exposed to COVID-19. CDR3 in amino acids: CASSAPGQGFGQPQHF. The DNA for the CDR3 is TGTGCCAGCAGTGCCCCTGGTCAGGGTTTTGGACAGCCCCAGCATTTT.